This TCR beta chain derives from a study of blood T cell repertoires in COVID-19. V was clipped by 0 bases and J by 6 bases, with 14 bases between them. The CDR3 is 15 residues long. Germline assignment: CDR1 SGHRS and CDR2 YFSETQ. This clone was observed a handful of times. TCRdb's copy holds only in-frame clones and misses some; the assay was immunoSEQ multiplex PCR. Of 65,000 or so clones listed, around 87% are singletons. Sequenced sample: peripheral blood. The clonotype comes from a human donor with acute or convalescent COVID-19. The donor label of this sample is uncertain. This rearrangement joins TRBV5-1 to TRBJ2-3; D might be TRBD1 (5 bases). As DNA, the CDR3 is TGCGCCAGCAGCTTGGAGGGGCGGTTAGGGGATACGCAGTATTTT. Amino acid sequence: CASSLEGRLGDTQYF.